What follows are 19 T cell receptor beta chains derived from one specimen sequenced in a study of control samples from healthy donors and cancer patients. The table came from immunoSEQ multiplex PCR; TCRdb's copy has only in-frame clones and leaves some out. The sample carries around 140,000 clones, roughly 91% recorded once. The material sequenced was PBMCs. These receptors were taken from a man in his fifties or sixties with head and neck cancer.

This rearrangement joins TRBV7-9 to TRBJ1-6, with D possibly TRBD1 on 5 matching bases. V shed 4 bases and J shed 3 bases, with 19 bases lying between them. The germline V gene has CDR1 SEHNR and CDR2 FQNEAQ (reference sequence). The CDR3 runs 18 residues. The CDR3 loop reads CASSSIGEAPRYNSPLHF. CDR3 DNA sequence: TGTGCCAGCAGCTCCATAGGGGAGGCACCACGCTATAATTCACCCCTCCACTTT.

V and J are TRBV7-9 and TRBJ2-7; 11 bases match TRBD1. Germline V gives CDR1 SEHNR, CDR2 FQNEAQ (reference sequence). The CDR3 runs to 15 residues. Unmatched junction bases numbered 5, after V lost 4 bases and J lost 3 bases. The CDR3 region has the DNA TGTGCCAGCAGCTCTCCCGGGACAGGGGGCTACGAGCAGTACTTC. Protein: CASSSPGTGGYEQYF.

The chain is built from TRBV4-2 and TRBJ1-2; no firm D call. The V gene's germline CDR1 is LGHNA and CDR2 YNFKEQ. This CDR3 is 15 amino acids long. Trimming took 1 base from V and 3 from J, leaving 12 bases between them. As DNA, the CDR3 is TGTGCCAGCAGCCAAGGAACCGCGCAGGACTATGGCTACACCTTC. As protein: CASSQGTAQDYGYTF.

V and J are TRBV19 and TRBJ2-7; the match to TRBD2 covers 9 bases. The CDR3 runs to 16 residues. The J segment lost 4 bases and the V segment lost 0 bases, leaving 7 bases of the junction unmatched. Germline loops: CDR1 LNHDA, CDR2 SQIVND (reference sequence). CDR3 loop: CASSIDAGTSRYEQYF. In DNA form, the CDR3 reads TGTGCCAGTAGTATAGATGCGGGGACTAGCCGGTACGAGCAGTACTTC.

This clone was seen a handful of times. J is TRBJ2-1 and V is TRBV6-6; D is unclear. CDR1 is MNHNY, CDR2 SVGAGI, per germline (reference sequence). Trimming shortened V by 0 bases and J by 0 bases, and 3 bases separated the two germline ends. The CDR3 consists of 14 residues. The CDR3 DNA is TGTGCCAGCAGTTACTCGAGCTCCTACAATGAGCAGTTCTTC. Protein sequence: CASSYSSSYNEQFF.

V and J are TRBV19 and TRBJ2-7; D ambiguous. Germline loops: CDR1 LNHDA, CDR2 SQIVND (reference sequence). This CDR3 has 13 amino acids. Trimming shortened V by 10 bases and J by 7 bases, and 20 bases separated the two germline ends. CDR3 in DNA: TGTGCCACCGGCTTGAGTGTGGGTTTAGAGCAGTACTTC. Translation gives CATGLSVGLEQYF.

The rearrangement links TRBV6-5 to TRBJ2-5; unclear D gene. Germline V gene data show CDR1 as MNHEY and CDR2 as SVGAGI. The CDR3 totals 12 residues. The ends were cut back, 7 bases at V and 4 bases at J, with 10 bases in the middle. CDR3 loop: CASTTRRETQYF. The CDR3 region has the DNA TGTGCCAGCACCACACGCCGAGAGACCCAGTACTTC.

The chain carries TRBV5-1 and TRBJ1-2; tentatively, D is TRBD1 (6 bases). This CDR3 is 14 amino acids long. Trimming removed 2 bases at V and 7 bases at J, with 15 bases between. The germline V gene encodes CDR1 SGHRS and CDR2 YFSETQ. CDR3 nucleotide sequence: TGCGCCAGCAGCTTCAACAGGGCTGACACTGGCTACACCTTC. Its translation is CASSFNRADTGYTF.

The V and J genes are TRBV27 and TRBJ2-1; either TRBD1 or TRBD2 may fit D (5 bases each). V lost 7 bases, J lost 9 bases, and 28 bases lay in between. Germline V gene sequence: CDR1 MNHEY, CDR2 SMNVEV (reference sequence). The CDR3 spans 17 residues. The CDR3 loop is CASNLQGPLNSGREQFF. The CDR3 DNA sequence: TGTGCCAGCAATCTTCAGGGACCTCTGAACTCTGGGCGTGAGCAGTTCTTC.

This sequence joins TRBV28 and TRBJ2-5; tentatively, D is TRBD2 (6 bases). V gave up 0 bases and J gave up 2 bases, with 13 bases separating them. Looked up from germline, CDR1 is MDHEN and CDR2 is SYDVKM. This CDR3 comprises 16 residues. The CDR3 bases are TGTGCCAGCAGTTTATGGACTAGAAGGGCACAAGAGACCCAGTACTTC. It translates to CASSLWTRRAQETQYF.

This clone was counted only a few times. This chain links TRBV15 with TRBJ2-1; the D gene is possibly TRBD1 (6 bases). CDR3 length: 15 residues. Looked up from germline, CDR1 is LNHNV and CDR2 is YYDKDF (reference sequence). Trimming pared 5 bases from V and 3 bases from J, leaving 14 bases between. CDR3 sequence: CATSGISGDYNEQFF. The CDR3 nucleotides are TGTGCCACCAGCGGAATATCAGGGGACTACAATGAGCAGTTCTTC.

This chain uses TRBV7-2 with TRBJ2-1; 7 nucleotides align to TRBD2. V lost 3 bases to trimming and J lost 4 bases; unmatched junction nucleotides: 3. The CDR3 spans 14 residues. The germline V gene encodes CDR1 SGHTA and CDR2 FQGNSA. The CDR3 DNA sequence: TGTGCCAGCAGCTTGCCTAGCGGTTACAATGAGCAGTTCTTC. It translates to CASSLPSGYNEQFF.

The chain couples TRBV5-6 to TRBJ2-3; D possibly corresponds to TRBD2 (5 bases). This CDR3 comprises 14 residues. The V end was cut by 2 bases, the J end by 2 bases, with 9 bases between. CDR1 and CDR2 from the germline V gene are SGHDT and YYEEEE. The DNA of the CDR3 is TGTGCCAGCAGCTTTGGTCTAGCCACAGATACGCAGTATTTT. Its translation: CASSFGLATDTQYF.

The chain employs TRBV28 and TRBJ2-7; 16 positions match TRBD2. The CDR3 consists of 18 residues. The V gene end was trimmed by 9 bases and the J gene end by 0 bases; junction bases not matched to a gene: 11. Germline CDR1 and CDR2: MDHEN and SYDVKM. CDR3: CARPPGLAGGPLSYEQYF. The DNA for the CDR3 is TGTGCCAGACCCCCGGGACTAGCGGGGGGGCCGCTCTCCTACGAGCAGTACTTC.

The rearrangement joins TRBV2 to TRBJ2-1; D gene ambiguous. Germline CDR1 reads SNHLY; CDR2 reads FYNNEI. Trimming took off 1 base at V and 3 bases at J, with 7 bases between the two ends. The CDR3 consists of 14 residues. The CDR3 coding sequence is TGTGCCAGCAGTGAAGAGATGGGCTACAATGAGCAGTTCTTC. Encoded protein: CASSEEMGYNEQFF.

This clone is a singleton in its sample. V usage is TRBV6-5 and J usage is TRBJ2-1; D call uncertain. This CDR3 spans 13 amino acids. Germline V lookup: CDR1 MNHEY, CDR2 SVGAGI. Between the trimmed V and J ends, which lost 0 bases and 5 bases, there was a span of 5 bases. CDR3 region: CASSYSSNNEQFF. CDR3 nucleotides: TGTGCCAGCAGTTACTCGTCCAACAATGAGCAGTTCTTC.

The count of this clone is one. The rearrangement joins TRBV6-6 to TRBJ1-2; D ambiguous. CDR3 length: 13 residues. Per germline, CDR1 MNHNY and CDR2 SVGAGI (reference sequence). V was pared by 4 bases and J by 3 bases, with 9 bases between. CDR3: CASSFGGYYGYTF. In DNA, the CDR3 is TGTGCCAGCAGTTTTGGAGGATACTATGGCTACACCTTC.

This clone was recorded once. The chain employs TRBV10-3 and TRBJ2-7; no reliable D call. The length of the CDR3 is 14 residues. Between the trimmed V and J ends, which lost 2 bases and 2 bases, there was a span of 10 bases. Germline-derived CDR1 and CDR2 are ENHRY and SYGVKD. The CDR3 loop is CAISENKPTYEQYF. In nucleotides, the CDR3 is TGTGCCATCAGTGAGAATAAACCAACCTACGAGCAGTACTTC.

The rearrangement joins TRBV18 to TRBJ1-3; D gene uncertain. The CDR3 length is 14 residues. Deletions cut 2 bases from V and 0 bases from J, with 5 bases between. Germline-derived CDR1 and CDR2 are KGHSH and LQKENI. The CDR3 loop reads CASSPSGSGNTIYF. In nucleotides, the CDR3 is TGTGCCAGCTCACCATCTGGCTCTGGAAACACCATATATTTT.